One and the same sample provided the 24 T cell receptor beta chains below, sequenced in a study of shared clonotypes between healthy human individuals. It was CD45RO-negative cells, positively selected for CCR7, that made up naive CD8 cells, with terminally differentiated effector memory CD45RA+ cells excluded. The table came from immunoSEQ multiplex PCR; TCRdb's copy has only in-frame clones and leaves some out. This table has under 700,000 clones, 85% to 95% appearing once. The sample was naive CD8+ T cells sorted from blood. These receptors all come from a woman in her thirties in good health.

The V call is TRBV28, the J call TRBJ1-2, with D possibly being TRBD1 (5 bases). The CDR3 is 13 residues long. V lost 5 bases and J 4 bases, leaving 11 bases between the germline ends. CDR1 is MDHEN, CDR2 SYDVKM, per germline. This CDR3 reads CASSPYGAYGYTF. The CDR3 DNA reads TGTGCCAGCAGTCCCTACGGGGCCTATGGCTACACCTTC.

V is TRBV6-5 and J is TRBJ2-7; 12 bases match TRBD2. Germline values: CDR1 MNHEY, CDR2 SVGAGI. With V trimmed by 4 bases and J by 4 bases, 5 bases remained unmatched. The CDR3 length is 15 residues. The CDR3 DNA reads TGTGCCAGCAGTTTGACTAGCGGGAGAGGGTACGAGCAGTACTTC. Translation gives CASSLTSGRGYEQYF.

This rearrangement joins TRBV7-6 to TRBJ1-1; 7 positions agree with TRBD1. The germline V gene encodes CDR1 SGHVS and CDR2 FNYEAQ. This CDR3 contains 17 residues. V lost 1 base to trimming and J lost 5 bases; unmatched junction nucleotides: 13. CDR3 coding DNA: TGTGCCAGCAGCTTAGGGATACAGGGGAAAGGGGGGACTGAAGCTTTCTTT. Its protein product is CASSLGIQGKGGTEAFF.

As concerns this clone: The same CDR3 can be traced to other DNA sequences in this sample. The V and J genes are TRBV27 and TRBJ2-1; TRBD2 aligns across 13 bases. With 1 base clipped from V and 7 bases from J, the junction kept 4 bases outside the gene matches. There are 16 residues in the CDR3. CDR1 is MNHEY and CDR2 is SMNVEV in the germline V gene (reference sequence). CDR3 sequence (DNA): TGTGCCAGCAGTTTATTACTAGCGGGAGGGCCGAATGAGCAGTTCTTC. This translates into CASSLLLAGGPNEQFF.

The V call is TRBV5-1, the J call TRBJ1-3; 7 positions match TRBD1. V gave up 3 bases and J gave up 4 bases; unmatched junction bases: 10. The germline gives CDR1 SGHRS, CDR2 YFSETQ. The CDR3 sequence is 16 residues long. The CDR3 DNA follows: TGCGCCAGCAGCTCGGATGGTGAGGGGGCCGGAAACACCATATATTTT. Residues: CASSSDGEGAGNTIYF. The complete variable domain, with remaining parts taken from reference TRBV5-1 and TRBJ1-3, reads KAGVTQTPRYLIKTRGQQVTLSCSPISGHRSVSWYQQTPGQGLQFLFEYFSETQRNKGNFPGRFSGRQFSNSRSEMNVSTLELGDSALYLCASSSDGEGAGNTIYFGEGSWLTVV.

The chain is built from TRBV5-1 and TRBJ2-1, with TRBD1 identical over 7 bases. The CDR3 extends over 16 amino acids. Germline values: CDR1 SGHRS, CDR2 YFSETQ. The V segment lost 3 bases and the J segment 3 bases; nucleotides outside the gene matches: 9. The CDR3 DNA follows: TGCGCCAGCAGCTCACGACCGGGGACAGACTACAATGAGCAGTTCTTC. It specifies CASSSRPGTDYNEQFF. Variable domain in full (rest from reference TRBV5-1 and TRBJ2-1): KAGVTQTPRYLIKTRGQQVTLSCSPISGHRSVSWYQQTPGQGLQFLFEYFSETQRNKGNFPGRFSGRQFSNSRSEMNVSTLELGDSALYLCASSSRPGTDYNEQFFGPGTRLTVL.

The chain combines TRBV5-4 with TRBJ1-3, with D possibly being TRBD1 (5 bases). The CDR3 runs to 16 residues. V lost 0 bases and J 0 bases, leaving 10 bases between the germline ends. Germline V gene lookup returns CDR1 SGHNT and CDR2 YYREEE (reference sequence). The CDR3 coding sequence is TGTGCCAGCAGCTTGGATGGGGCTCTCTCTGGAAACACCATATATTTT. Residues: CASSLDGALSGNTIYF.

The CDR3 loop reads CACEAGVEQFF. CDR3 DNA sequence: TGTGCCTGTGAAGCGGGAGTTGAGCAGTTCTTC. The genes are TRBV30 and TRBJ2-1; 8 positions match TRBD2. This CDR3 region has 11 residues. The germline CDR1 and CDR2 sequences are GTSNPN and SVGIG (reference sequence). The junction had 4 bases not matched to a gene; V was cut back by 6 bases and J by 9 bases. The full variable domain, with the rest looked up from reference TRBV30 and TRBJ2-1, is SQTIHQWPATLVQPVGSPLSLECTVEGTSNPNLYWYRQAAGRGLQLLFYSVGIGQISSEVPQNLSASRPQDRQFILSSKKLLLSDSGFYLCACEAGVEQFFGPGTRLTVL.

V and J are TRBV5-1 and TRBJ2-7, with TRBD2 matching 11 bases. The CDR3 has 14 residues. J lost 5 bases, V lost 2 bases, and 3 bases had no gene match. Germline V lookup: CDR1 SGHRS, CDR2 YFSETQ. In DNA form, the CDR3 reads TGCGCCAGCAGCTTTCCTAGCGGGAGGAACGAGCAGTACTTC. Encoded protein: CASSFPSGRNEQYF.

J is TRBJ1-3 and V is TRBV14; D possibly corresponds to TRBD1 (5 bases). V was trimmed by 3 bases and J by 1 base, leaving 13 bases between them. The CDR3 sequence is 16 residues long. Germline CDR1 and CDR2: SGHDN and FVKESK. This chain's CDR3 is CASSHPLPGSGNTIYF. The CDR3 nucleotides read TGTGCCAGCAGCCATCCTCTACCAGGGTCTGGAAACACCATATATTTT.

The chain employs TRBV5-1 and TRBJ2-5, with 11 bases matching TRBD2. The CDR3 consists of 17 residues. The germline gives CDR1 SGHRS, CDR2 YFSETQ. Germline trimming cut 3 bases from V and 0 bases from J; bases unmatched to any gene: 7. This CDR3 is CASSSPTSGTYQETQYF. In DNA form, the CDR3 reads TGCGCCAGCAGCTCCCCGACTAGCGGGACGTACCAAGAGACCCAGTACTTC.

The chain combines TRBV19 with TRBJ1-5; 7 bases match TRBD1. The J segment lost 7 bases and the V segment lost 5 bases, leaving 11 bases of the junction unmatched. The CDR3 is made up of 15 amino acids. CDR1 and CDR2 (germline): LNHDA, SQIVND (reference sequence). The CDR3 region is CASSAVQGVGQPQHF. Here the CDR3 DNA reads TGTGCCAGTAGTGCCGTTCAGGGGGTGGGACAGCCCCAGCATTTT. The full variable domain, its missing parts supplied by reference TRBV19 and TRBJ1-5, is DGGITQSPKYLFRKEGQNVTLSCEQNLNHDAMYWYRQDPGQGLRLIYYSQIVNDFQKGDIAEGYSVSREKKESFPLTVTSAQKNPTAFYLCASSAVQGVGQPQHFGDGTRLSIL.

The rearrangement links TRBV27 to TRBJ2-5; D may match TRBD1 or TRBD2 (6 bases each). Germline CDR1 MNHEY, CDR2 SMNVEV (reference sequence). The CDR3 is 16 amino acids. Trimming took off 2 bases at V and 5 bases at J, with 18 bases between the two ends. CDR3 sequence (DNA): TGTGCCAGCAGTTTAAACCCGACAGGCAGCGGGGAGACCCAGTACTTC. This encodes CASSLNPTGSGETQYF.

The V and J genes are TRBV5-1 and TRBJ2-7; no clear D gene. V was clipped by 0 bases and J by 6 bases, with 10 bases between them. The germline gives CDR1 SGHRS, CDR2 YFSETQ. CDR3 size: 13 residues. The CDR3 loop is CASSLDGSLEQYF. The CDR3 nucleotides are TGCGCCAGCAGCTTGGACGGTTCCCTCGAGCAGTACTTC.

The V gene is TRBV28, the J gene TRBJ1-5; 9 bases line up with TRBD1. The V gene end was trimmed by 0 bases and the J gene end by 2 bases; junction bases not matched to a gene: 14. This CDR3 is 20 amino acids long. Looked up from germline, CDR1 is MDHEN and CDR2 is SYDVKM. For the CDR3, the DNA is TGTGCCAGCAGTTTATGGGGGGACAGGGCGGGTGGAATCGGCAATCAGCCCCAGCATTTT. This encodes CASSLWGDRAGGIGNQPQHF.

This chain connects TRBV4-2 to TRBJ2-7, with 9 bases lining up with TRBD2. CDR1 and CDR2 (germline): LGHNA, YNFKEQ. V was pared by 3 bases and J by 3 bases, with 6 bases of the junction left unmatched. This CDR3 is built from 15 residues. This chain's CDR3 is CASSHDIAGVYEQYF. The DNA of the CDR3 is TGTGCCAGCAGCCATGACATAGCGGGAGTCTACGAGCAGTACTTC.

The V and J genes are TRBV27 and TRBJ2-3; D remains unclear. Trimming removed 2 bases at V and 4 bases at J, with 16 bases between. This CDR3 comprises 16 residues. Germline values: CDR1 MNHEY, CDR2 SMNVEV (reference sequence). Here the CDR3 reads CASSLILGLGADTQYF. The CDR3 DNA reads as TGTGCCAGCAGTTTAATTCTAGGTCTTGGGGCAGATACGCAGTATTTT.

This rearrangement joins TRBV5-1 to TRBJ2-3, with TRBD2 as a possible D gene (5 bases). The CDR3 totals 14 residues. V dropped 7 bases and J dropped 6 bases, with 18 bases sitting between them. Per the germline V gene, CDR1 is SGHRS and CDR2 is YFSETQ. The CDR3, as DNA: TGCGCCAGCTTTGATTTGGGAGTTCCCGATACGCAGTATTTT. It encodes CASFDLGVPDTQYF.

The rearrangement uses TRBV4-1 and TRBJ2-4, with a tentative D call TRBD1 (7 bases). The CDR3 is 18 residues long. The V and J ends lost 4 bases and 1 base respectively, with 20 bases between them. CDR1 is MGHRA and CDR2 is YSYEKL in the germline V gene. The CDR3 DNA is TGCGCCAGCAGCCCGATGGGGCAGGGGGGCTTGGCCAAAAACATTCAGTACTTC. It translates to CASSPMGQGGLAKNIQYF.

Only one count was recorded for this clone. The chain joins TRBV4-1 to TRBJ2-7; possibly TRBD2 for D (6 bases). The germline V gene encodes CDR1 MGHRA and CDR2 YSYEKL. The CDR3 extends over 15 amino acids. Trimming shortened V by 1 base and J by 4 bases, and 14 bases separated the two germline ends. DNA of the CDR3: TGCGCCAGCAGCCAAGGTCCGGGGGAAGGGTACGAGCAGTACTTC. Translated, it gives CASSQGPGEGYEQYF.

The chain uses TRBV27 and TRBJ1-2, with D unresolved. The CDR3 has 17 residues. Germline V gene lookup returns CDR1 MNHEY and CDR2 SMNVEV (reference sequence). V gave up 8 bases and J gave up 8 bases, with 30 bases separating them. The CDR3 loop is CASAATELTTALGGYTF. The CDR3 nucleotides are TGTGCCAGCGCCGCTACCGAACTGACTACAGCTCTCGGCGGCTACACCTTC.

The CDR3 DNA is TGTGCCAGCAGCCCCCTGGGACTAGCGGGAGAGGCTAACAATGAGCAGTTCTTC. Translation: CASSPLGLAGEANNEQFF. The V gene is TRBV7-2, the J gene TRBJ2-1; TRBD2 aligns across 14 bases. V gave up 5 bases and J gave up 5 bases; unmatched junction bases: 11. The V gene's germline CDR1 is SGHTA and CDR2 FQGNSA. The CDR3 runs to 18 residues.

The V call is TRBV4-1, the J call TRBJ2-5; no reliable D call. Germline V lookup: CDR1 MGHRA, CDR2 YSYEKL. V was cut by 0 bases and J by 0 bases, with 14 bases left in between. The CDR3 is 17 amino acids. As DNA, the CDR3 is TGCGCCAGCAGCCAAGATACTATAGGGCGGTACCAAGAGACCCAGTACTTC. It yields the protein CASSQDTIGRYQETQYF.

The J gene is TRBJ2-1, the V gene TRBV6-5; 9 positions match TRBD1. CDR3 length: 13 amino acids. V gave up 4 bases and J gave up 7 bases; unmatched junction bases: 2. CDR1 and CDR2 (germline): MNHEY, SVGAGI. CDR3 amino acids: CASSFGTGNEQFF. CDR3 bases: TGTGCCAGCAGTTTCGGGACAGGGAATGAGCAGTTCTTC.